The sample holds many counts of the clone carrying this TCR beta chain. No antigen is known for it. Using RNA transcripts as the source, TCR beta CDR3 regions were amplified. First-round RT-PCR of the TCR CDR3 relied on the HTBI primer set. TCRdb analysed the multiplex PCR reads with MiXCR anew, one entry per CDR3 protein. The sample has approximately 400,000 distinct CDR3 sequences, about 15% seen once. Germline V lookup: CDR1 DFQATT, CDR2 SNEGSKA (reference sequence). J gave up 2 bases and V 6 bases, and 4 bases lay outside the gene matches. CDR3 size: 12 residues. Graves' hyperthyroidism was deemed stable given no ophthalmopathy progression within 18 months. This specimen comes from a study of T cells in Graves' hyperthyroidism and ophthalmopathy. About the study: Prior to any treatment, at the point of initial diagnosis, peripheral blood was collected. Points from the study as a whole: From stable hyperthyroidism, ophthalmopathy was set apart by a 13 V-J model. The majority of expanded thyroid clonotypes above 0.001 also appeared in blood.

The receptor was derived from an older woman with Graves' hyperthyroidism. Sequencing used blood. The J gene is TRBJ2-7, the V gene TRBV20-1; TRBD1 matches at 7 bases. The CDR3 loop is CSARTGAYEQYF. CDR3 bases: TGCAGTGCAAGGACAGGTGCCTACGAGCAGTACTTC.